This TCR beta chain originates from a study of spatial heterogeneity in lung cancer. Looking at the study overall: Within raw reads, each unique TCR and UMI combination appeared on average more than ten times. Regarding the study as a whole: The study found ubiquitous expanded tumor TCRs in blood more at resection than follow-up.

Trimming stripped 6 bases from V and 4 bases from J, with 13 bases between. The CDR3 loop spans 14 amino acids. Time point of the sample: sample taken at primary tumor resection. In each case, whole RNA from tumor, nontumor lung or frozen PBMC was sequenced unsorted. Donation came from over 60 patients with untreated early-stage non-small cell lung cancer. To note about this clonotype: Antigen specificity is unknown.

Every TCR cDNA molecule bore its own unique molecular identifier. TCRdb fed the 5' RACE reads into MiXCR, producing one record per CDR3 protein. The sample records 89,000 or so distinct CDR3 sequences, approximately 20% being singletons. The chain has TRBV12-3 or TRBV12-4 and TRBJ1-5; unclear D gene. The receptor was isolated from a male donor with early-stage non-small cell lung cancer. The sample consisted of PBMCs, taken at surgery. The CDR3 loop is CASSPMPGNQPQHF. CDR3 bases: TGTGCCAGCAGCCCAATGCCGGGGAATCAGCCCCAGCATTTT.